This T cell receptor beta chain was recovered during a study of T cells in Graves' hyperthyroidism and ophthalmopathy. Amplified TCR beta CDR3 regions derived from RNA transcripts. With the HTBI primer set, the TCR CDR3 went through a first round of RT-PCR. From the multiplex PCR reads, TCRdb called clonotypes with MiXCR, one entry per CDR3 protein. In the table there are almost 600,000 distinct CDR3 sequences, approximately 15% of which are singletons. The CDR3 totals 12 residues. Germline lookup yields CDR1 SEHNR and CDR2 FQNEAQ (reference sequence). Trimming took 1 base from V and 15 from J, leaving 13 bases between them. Under 12 ml fresh peripheral blood yielded the PBMCs.

This chain uses TRBV7-9 with TRBJ2-1; D not certain. The source of this sequence is a woman aged 25 to 39 with Graves' hyperthyroidism that later progressed to Graves' ophthalmopathy. The sample comprised blood. CDR3 sequence reads: CASSLEGGPWFF. The CDR3 nucleotides are TGTGCCAGCAGCTTAGAGGGCGGACCATGGTTCTTC.